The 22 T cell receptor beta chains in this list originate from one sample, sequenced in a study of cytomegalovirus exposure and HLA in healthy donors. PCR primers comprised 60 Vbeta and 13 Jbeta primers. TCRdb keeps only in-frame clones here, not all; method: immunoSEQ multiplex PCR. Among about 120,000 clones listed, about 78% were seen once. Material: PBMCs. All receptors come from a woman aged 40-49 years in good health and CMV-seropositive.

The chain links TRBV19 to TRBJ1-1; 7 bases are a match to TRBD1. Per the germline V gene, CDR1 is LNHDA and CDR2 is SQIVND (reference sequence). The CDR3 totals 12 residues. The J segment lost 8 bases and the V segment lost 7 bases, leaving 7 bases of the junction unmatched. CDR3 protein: CASTLGGLEAFF. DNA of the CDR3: TGTGCCAGTACCCTAGGGGGCTTGGAAGCTTTCTTT.

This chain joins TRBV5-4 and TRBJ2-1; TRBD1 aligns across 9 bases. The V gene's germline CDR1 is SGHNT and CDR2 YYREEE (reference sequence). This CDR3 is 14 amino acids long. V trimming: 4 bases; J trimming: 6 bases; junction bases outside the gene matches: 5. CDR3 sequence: CASSEGTGPNEQFF. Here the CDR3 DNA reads TGTGCCAGCAGCGAGGGGACAGGGCCCAATGAGCAGTTCTTC.

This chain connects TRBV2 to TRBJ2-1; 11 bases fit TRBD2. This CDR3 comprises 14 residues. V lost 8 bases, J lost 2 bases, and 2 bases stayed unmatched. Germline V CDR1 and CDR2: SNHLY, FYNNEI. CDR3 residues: CASEGLAAYNEQFF. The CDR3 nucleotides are TGTGCCAGCGAGGGACTAGCGGCCTACAATGAGCAGTTCTTC.

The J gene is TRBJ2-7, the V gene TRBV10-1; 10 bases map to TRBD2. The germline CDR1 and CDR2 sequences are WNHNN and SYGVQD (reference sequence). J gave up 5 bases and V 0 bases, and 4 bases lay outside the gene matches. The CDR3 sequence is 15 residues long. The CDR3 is CASSESAGGVHEQYF. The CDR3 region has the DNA TGCGCCAGCAGTGAGTCAGCGGGGGGGGTCCACGAGCAGTACTTC.

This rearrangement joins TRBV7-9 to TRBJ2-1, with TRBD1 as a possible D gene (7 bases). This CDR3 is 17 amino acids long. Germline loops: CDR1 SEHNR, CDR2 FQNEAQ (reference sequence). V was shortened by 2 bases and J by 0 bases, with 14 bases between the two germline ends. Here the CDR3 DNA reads TGTGCCAGCAGCTTACAGGGGGGCCTCAGCTCCTACAATGAGCAGTTCTTC. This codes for CASSLQGGLSSYNEQFF.

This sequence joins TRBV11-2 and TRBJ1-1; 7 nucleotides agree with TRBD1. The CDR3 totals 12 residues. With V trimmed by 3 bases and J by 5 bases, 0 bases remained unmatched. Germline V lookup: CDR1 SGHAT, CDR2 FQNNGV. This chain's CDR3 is CASSLTGTEAFF. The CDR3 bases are TGTGCCAGCAGCTTGACAGGGACTGAAGCTTTCTTT.

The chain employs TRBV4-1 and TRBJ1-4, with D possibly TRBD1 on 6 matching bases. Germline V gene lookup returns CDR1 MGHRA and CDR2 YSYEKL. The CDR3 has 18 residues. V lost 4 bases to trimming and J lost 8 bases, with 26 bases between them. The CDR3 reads CASSRFRDTISPSEKLFF. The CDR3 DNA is TGCGCCAGCAGCCGGTTCCGGGACACCATTTCCCCCAGCGAAAAACTGTTTTTT.

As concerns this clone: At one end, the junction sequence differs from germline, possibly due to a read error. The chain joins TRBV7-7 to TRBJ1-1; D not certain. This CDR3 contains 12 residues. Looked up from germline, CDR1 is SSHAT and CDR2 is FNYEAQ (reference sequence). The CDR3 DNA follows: TGCGCCAGCAGCCGAGGGAACACTGAAGCTTTCTTT. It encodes CASSRGNTEAFF.

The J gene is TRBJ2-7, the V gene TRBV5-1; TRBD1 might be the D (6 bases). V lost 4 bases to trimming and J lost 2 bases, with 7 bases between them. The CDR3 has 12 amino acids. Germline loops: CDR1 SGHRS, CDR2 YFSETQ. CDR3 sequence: CASSRDTYEQYF. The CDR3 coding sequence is TGCGCCAGCAGCAGGGACACCTACGAGCAGTACTTC.

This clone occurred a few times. CDR3 bases: TGTGCCAGCAGCTCTCAGGGGCCTGGGTCACCCCTCCACTTT. It specifies CASSSQGPGSPLHF. The rearrangement joins TRBV11-3 to TRBJ1-6; the D gene is possibly TRBD1 (6 bases). V was cut by 4 bases and J by 10 bases, with 14 bases left in between. In germline, CDR1 is SGHNT, CDR2 YENEEA. There are 14 residues in the CDR3.

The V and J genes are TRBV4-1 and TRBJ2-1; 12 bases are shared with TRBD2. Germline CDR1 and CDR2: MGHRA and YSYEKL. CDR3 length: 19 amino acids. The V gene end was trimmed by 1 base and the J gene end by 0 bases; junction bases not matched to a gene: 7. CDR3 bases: TGCGCCAGCAGCCAAGGGCTAGCGGGGGGGCCGAGCTCCTACAATGAGCAGTTCTTC. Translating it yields CASSQGLAGGPSSYNEQFF.

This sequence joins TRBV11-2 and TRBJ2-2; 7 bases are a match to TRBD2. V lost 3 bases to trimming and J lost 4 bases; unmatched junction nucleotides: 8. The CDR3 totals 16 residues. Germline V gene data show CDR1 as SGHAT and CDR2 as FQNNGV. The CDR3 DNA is TGTGCCAGCAGCTTCGGGAACTGGGGGGGCACCGGGGAGCTGTTTTTT. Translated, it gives CASSFGNWGGTGELFF.

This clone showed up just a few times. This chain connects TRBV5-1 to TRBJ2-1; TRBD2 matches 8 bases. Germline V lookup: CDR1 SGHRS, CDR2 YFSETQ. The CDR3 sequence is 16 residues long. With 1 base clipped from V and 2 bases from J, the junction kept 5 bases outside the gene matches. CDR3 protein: CASSLRTGGAYNEQFF. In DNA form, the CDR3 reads TGCGCCAGCAGCTTGCGTACCGGGGGGGCCTACAATGAGCAGTTCTTC.

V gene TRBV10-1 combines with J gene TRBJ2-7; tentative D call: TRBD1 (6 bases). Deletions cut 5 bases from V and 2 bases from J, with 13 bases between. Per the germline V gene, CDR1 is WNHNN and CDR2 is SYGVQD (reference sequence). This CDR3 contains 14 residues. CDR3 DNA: TGCGCCAGCAGTACCCCCGGGACACCCTACGAGCAGTACTTC. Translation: CASSTPGTPYEQYF.

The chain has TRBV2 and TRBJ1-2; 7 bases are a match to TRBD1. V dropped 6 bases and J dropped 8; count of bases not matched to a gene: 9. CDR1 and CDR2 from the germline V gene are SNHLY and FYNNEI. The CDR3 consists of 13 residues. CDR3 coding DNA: TGTGCCAGCAGAACACAGGGGAGTCTAGGCTACACCTTC. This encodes CASRTQGSLGYTF.

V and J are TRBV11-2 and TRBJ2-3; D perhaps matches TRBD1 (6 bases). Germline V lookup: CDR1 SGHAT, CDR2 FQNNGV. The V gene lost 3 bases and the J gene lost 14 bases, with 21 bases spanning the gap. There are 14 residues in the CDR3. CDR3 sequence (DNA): TGTGCCAGCAGCTTCCCAGGGGTACGATCTAGTCCGTATTTT. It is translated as CASSFPGVRSSPYF.

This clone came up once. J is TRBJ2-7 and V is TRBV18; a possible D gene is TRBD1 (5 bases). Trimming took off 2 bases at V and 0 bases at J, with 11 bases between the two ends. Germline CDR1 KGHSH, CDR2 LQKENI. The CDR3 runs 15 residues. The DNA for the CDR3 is TGTGCCAGCTCACCAGAGAACAGGCCCTCCTACGAGCAGTACTTC. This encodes CASSPENRPSYEQYF.

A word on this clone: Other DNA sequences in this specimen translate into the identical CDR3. The DNA of the CDR3 is TGTGCCACCAGCGAAGACAGGCTTTATAGCAATCAGCCCCAGCATTTT. It is translated as CATSEDRLYSNQPQHF. This chain uses TRBV15 with TRBJ1-5; D is possibly TRBD1 (6 bases). V gave up 5 bases and J gave up 0 bases, with 14 bases separating them. The CDR3 is made up of 16 amino acids. Germline loops: CDR1 LNHNV, CDR2 YYDKDF (reference sequence).

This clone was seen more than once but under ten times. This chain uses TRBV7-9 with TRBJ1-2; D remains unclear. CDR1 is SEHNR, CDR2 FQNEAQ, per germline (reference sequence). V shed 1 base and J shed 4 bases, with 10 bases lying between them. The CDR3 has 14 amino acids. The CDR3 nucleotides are TGTGCCAGCAGCTTAGTTGATTACAGCTATGGCTACACCTTC. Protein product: CASSLVDYSYGYTF.

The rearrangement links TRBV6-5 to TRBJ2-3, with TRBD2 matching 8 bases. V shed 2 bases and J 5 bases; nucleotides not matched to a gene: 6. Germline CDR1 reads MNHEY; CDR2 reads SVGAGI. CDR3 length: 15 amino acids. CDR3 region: CASSYQRGPVDTQYF. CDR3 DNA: TGTGCCAGCAGTTACCAGCGGGGGCCGGTAGATACGCAGTATTTT.

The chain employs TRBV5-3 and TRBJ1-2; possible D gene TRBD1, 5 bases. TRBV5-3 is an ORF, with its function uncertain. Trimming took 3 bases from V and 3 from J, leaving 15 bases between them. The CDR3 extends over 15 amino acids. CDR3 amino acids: CARSWGGPVHYGYTF. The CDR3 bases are TGTGCCAGAAGCTGGGGGGGTCCAGTTCACTATGGCTACACCTTC.

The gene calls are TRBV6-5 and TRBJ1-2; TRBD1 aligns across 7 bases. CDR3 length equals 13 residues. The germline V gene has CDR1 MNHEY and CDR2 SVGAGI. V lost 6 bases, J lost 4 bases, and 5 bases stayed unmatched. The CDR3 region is CASRPTGTYGYTF. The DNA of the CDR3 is TGTGCCAGCAGACCGACAGGGACCTATGGCTACACCTTC.